This TCR beta chain was observed in a study of shared clonotypes between healthy human individuals (dated by TCRdb to 2019 to 2021). As for the study more broadly: The cohort comprised a couple of women and a few men aged 18 to 49 years. For each donor, CD4 naive and CD4 memory were each given three plates, CD8 naive was given two plates, and CD8 memory was given one plate. To estimate repertoire size and how much clonotype sharing occurs between individuals, the study deeply sequenced the blood TCR repertoires of 4 to 6 healthy adults. Different laboratories and diverse techniques were used to prepare libraries and sequence TCR repertoires, to increase sequencing depth and limit assay-specific biases. Per donor, leukapheresis produced somewhere between about 0.8 and 9 billion PBMCs.

TCR CDR3 regions were amplified from genomic DNA by multiplex PCR using the deep immunoSEQ assay. Genomic DNA extracted from each cell subset was distributed evenly over all wells of several immunoSEQ 96-well plates, and each plate served as one replicate. For sorted subsets, 200 to 250 ng genomic DNA, equal to 30,000 to 35,000 T cell genomes, was loaded into each replicate PCR. The purified libraries were quantified using a Qubit 3.0 fluorometer, sized with a Bioanalyzer 2100, and then quantified again using the KAPA Library Quantification kit. Every immunoSEQ 96-well plate was sequenced on a separate single-read 150-cycle Illumina NextSeq 550 flow cell. The study's processing was this. Because only junctional sequences without quality scores were contained in the immunoSEQ output, filtering matching that applied to full-length reads could not be performed. To assign V/J genes and CDR3, sequences were annotated using PyIR, a Python wrapper for IgBLAST v1.9, with IMGT germline references. Reads were filtered out if the reads had weak V/J assignments (E-value above 1e-6), no CDR3, stop codons, out-of-frame junctions, or ambiguous translated residues. V3J clonotypes were defined by identical inferred V gene, J gene, and CDR3 amino acid sequence. Percentage overlap between repertoires was calculated by dividing the number of shared unique clonotypes by the size of the smaller repertoire. Richness of each repertoire was evaluated using RTK rarefaction, the Chao1 estimator, and Recon v2.1 estimates of unobserved clonotypes. Generation probabilities for all TCRbeta clonotypes obtained by the gDNA method from four donors were computed using OLGA. Drawn from immuneACCESS, this table holds only the in-frame rearrangements with V and J called that TCRdb kept. Clones are partly lost; checked studies trace under half to an unresolved V gene and leave the rest unexplained. For V, J and clone size, that table is used; D and trimming come from the DNA. The sample records under 1 million clones, 80% to 95% of which are singletons. Of the sample, approximately 25% is held by the ten largest clones.

Broad study findings and their caveats: Because the study included only a small number of donors, the genetic and exposure-history diversity represented was limited. Larger estimated clonotype richness was generally found for naive subsets than for memory subsets. About 5% of naive CD4, roughly 3.6% of naive CD8, approximately 2% of memory CD4, and around 0.4% of memory CD8 clonotypes were shared across a few donors. Sampling was restricted to blood, and TCR repertoires in tissues likely differ from the TCR repertoires found in blood. Higher generation probabilities were observed for clonotypes shared by all four sorted-subset donors than for non-shared clonotypes. Even with the large sequencing depth, rarefaction of the sorted-subset datasets indicated that sequencing was incomplete. Pairwise subsampling led to the expectation that sequencing depth would affect the degree of clonotype sharing among donors.

V loses 5 bases of germline sequence and J loses 0 bases, and the interval between the two ends is 11 bases. The germline V gene provides CDR1 MGHRA and CDR2 YSYEKL. From the cysteine through the phenylalanine, the CDR3 covers 15 amino acids. The DNA shown is the 45-base CDR3, in frame from base 1. Note on this clone: Its antigen is currently not known. No much larger clone is present one base from it, and per-base qualities are unavailable.

For the CD8 naive samples, CD45RO-negative cells were positively selected for CCR7, yielding a CD45RA+CCR7+ population from which TemRA cells were excluded. Healthy HIV-negative adults with no recently reported acute infections or vaccinations were included as donors. Every donor was a Caucasian adult residing in Nashville, Tennessee, USA. After blood collection by leukapheresis, PBMCs were isolated using Ficoll-Histopaque density gradient centrifugation and then cryopreserved in the vapor phase of liquid nitrogen. Analytical flow cytometry was used to check the purity and quantity of each magnetically sorted T cell population. Each sorted fraction had its genomic DNA isolated and then quantified by UV absorbance on a Nanodrop 2000c.

The V and J segments used are TRBV4-1 and TRBJ2-1; no D gene can be assigned with confidence. Sequenced material: naive CD8+ T cells sorted from blood. Sample cell subset or site, as interpreted from the label and publication: CD45RA+CCR7+. The sequence derives from a man younger than 40 in good health. The CDR3 region: CASSRAPSSYNEQFF. The bases are TGCGCCAGCAGCAGGGCGCCGAGCTCCTACAATGAGCAGTTCTTC.